Listed below are T cell receptor beta chains from one sample, sequenced in a study of CD8+ T cells in alopecia areata. Sequencing was performed with immunoSEQ multiplex PCR; in TCRdb, only in-frame clones are kept and a portion is missing. The table lists about 94,000 clones, around three quarters of them singletons, with approximately 15% in the top ten. The sample here was CD8+ T cells sorted from blood, taken between weeks 44 and 45, from a patient treated with tofacitinib. The receptor source for this set is a human donor with alopecia areata. Each CDR3 is given with its conserved first and last residue. The D gene is left open where the match is weak. The size field is filled for only some rows; it gives once, few, many or a size class.

NA	TRBV13	NA	TRBJ1-1	TGTGCCAGCAGCCTAGGACGGGGGCGGACTGAAGCTTTCTTT	CASSLGRGRTEAFF
NA	TRBV11-2	NA	TRBJ2-4	TGTGCCAGCAGCCTAGAGGGAGACATTCAGTACTTC	CASSLEGDIQYF
NA	TRBV11-2	NA	TRBJ2-2	TGTGCCAGCAGCTTAGTCCCCGAAGAGGATACCGGGGAGCTGTTTTTT	CASSLVPEEDTGELFF
NA	TRBV4-3	NA	TRBJ1-2	TGCGCCAGCAGCCAAGGTGGAGGGATTGATGGCTACACCTTC	CASSQGGGIDGYTF
NA	TRBV7-6	NA	TRBJ2-7	TGTGCCAGCAGCCCCGGTCGGGGGTGGATCGAGCAGTACTTC	CASSPGRGWIEQYF
TRBD1	TRBV7-2	few	TRBJ2-7	TGTGCCAGCAGCGACGGACAGGTCCTAACCTACGAGCAGTACTTC	CASSDGQVLTYEQYF
NA	TRBV9	NA	TRBJ2-1	TGTGCCAGCAGCACCGGGGGCAGTCGCAGTGAGCAGTTCTTC	CASSTGGSRSEQFF
NA	TRBV19	NA	TRBJ1-1	TGTGCCAGTTTTAGGAACACTGAAGCTTTCTTT	CASFRNTEAFF
NA	TRBV30	NA	TRBJ2-3	TGTGCCTGGAGTGAGGGTAGTTCCACAGATACGCAGTATTTT	CAWSEGSSTDTQYF
TRBD1	TRBV6-5	NA	TRBJ1-2	TGTGCCAGCTCCCAATGGGGACAGGACATTAATGGCTACACCTTC	CASSQWGQDINGYTF
TRBD1	TRBV30	once	TRBJ2-7	TGTGCCTGGAATCACGACAGGGTCGAGCAGTACTTC	CAWNHDRVEQYF